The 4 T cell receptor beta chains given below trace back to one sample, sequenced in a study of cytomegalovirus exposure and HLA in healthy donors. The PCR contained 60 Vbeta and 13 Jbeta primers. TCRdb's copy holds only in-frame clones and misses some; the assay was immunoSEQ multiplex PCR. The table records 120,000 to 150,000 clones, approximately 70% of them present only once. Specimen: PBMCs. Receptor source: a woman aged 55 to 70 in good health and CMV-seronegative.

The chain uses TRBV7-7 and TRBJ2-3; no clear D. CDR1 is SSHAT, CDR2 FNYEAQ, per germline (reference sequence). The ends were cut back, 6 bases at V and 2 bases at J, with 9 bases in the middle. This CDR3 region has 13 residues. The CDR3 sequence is CASSDSLTDTQYF. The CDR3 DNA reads TGTGCCAGCAGTGACTCCCTCACAGATACGCAGTATTTT. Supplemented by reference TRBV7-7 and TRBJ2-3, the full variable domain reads GAGVSQSPRYKVTKRGQDVTLRCDPISSHATLYWYQQALGQGPEFLTYFNYEAQPDKSGLPSDRFSAERPEGSISTLTIQRTEQRDSAMYRCASSDSLTDTQYFGPGTRLTVL.

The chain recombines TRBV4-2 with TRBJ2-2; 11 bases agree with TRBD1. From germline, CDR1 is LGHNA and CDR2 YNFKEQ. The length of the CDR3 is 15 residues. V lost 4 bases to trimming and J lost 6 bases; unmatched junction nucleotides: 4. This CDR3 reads CASSRAGQGAGELFF. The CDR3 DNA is TGTGCCAGCAGCCGCGCGGGACAGGGGGCCGGGGAGCTGTTTTTT.

CDR3 sequence (DNA): TGTGCCAGCAGCCACAACTCGCCCCATCCAGGACCCTCGAGGGACGAGCAGTACTTC. This codes for CASSHNSPHPGPSRDEQYF. The chain couples TRBV5-6 to TRBJ2-7, with D perhaps matching TRBD2 (5 bases). Per the germline V gene, CDR1 is SGHDT and CDR2 is YYEEEE. Trimming left V 4 bases short and J 5 bases short, with 31 bases between. The CDR3 has 19 amino acids.

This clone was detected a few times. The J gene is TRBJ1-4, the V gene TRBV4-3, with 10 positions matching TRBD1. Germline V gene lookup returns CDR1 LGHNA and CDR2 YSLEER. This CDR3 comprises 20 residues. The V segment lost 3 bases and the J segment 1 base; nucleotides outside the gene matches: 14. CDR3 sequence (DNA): TGCGCCAGCAGCCATCAATCCGGGACAGGGGTTCACAAAACTAATGAAAAACTGTTTTTT. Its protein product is CASSHQSGTGVHKTNEKLFF.